This T cell receptor (beta chain) was obtained from a study of cytomegalovirus exposure and HLA in healthy donors. Study findings and constraints: Only CMV serostatus was available as immune exposure information.

The trim removed 4 bases at V and 5 bases at J, leaving 10 bases unmatched. The length of the CDR3 is 17 residues. Germline assignment: CDR1 SGHRS and CDR2 YFSETQ. 60 Vbeta and 13 Jbeta primers were used in PCR. Method: immunoSEQ multiplex PCR; TCRdb's copy keeps in-frame clones and lacks some. The sample contains 99,000 or so clones, about 83% of which appear only once. A note on this clone: Its antigen is not identified.

The J gene is TRBJ1-4, the V gene TRBV5-1; TRBD1 agrees at 11 bases. Sequencing input: PBMCs. The TCR was taken from a man between 18 and 35 years old in good health and CMV-seronegative. CDR3 nucleotides: TGCGCCAGCAGCCCCGGGACAGGGGGTCTGGGGAATGAAAAACTGTTTTTT. This codes for CASSPGTGGLGNEKLFF.